What follows are 3 T cell receptor beta chains derived from one specimen sequenced in a study of T cell changes during pregnancy in multiple sclerosis (dated by TCRdb to between 2018 and 2020). The library was generated by the immunoSEQ multiplex PCR assay. What TCRdb holds here is the immuneACCESS table cut down to in-frame rearrangements. Part of the clones is not present; checked against another copy, under half of the missing clones reflect an unresolved V gene, and the others are unexplained. The table for this sample lists 75,000 to 100,000 clones; roughly 91% of them were counted only once. The ten largest account for less than 2% of the sample. The source was peripheral blood, collected after pregnancy. The origin of the receptors is a female donor in good health, enrolled as a control in a pregnancy study.

The rearrangement uses TRBV30 and TRBJ1-2; D may be TRBD1 (5 bases). Trimming took off 3 bases at V and 4 bases at J, with 12 bases between the two ends. The germline V gene encodes CDR1 GTSNPN and CDR2 SVGIG (reference sequence). The CDR3 spans 13 residues. The CDR3 nucleotides read TGTGCCTGGAGCCCGGACACAACCTATGGCTACACCTTC. It yields the protein CAWSPDTTYGYTF.

The chain joins TRBV19 to TRBJ2-4, with 10 bases identical to TRBD2. The V gene end was trimmed by 4 bases and the J gene end by 9 bases; junction bases not matched to a gene: 9. Germline lookup yields CDR1 LNHDA and CDR2 SQIVND (reference sequence). The CDR3 loop spans 15 amino acids. CDR3 DNA sequence: TGTGCCAGTAGTACCGTAGCGGGGGGCCAGTCCATTCAGTACTTC. Residues: CASSTVAGGQSIQYF.

As DNA, the CDR3 is TGTGCCAGCCGCCAGACAGCAACTAATGAAAAACTGTTTTTT. Amino acid sequence: CASRQTATNEKLFF. The rearrangement links TRBV19 to TRBJ1-4; a possible D gene is TRBD1 (5 bases). In germline, CDR1 is LNHDA, CDR2 SQIVND (reference sequence). Trimming left V 9 bases short and J 0 bases short, with 11 bases between. CDR3 size: 14 residues.